This is a list of T cell receptor beta chains from one sample in a study of blood T cell repertoires in COVID-19. This table comes from immunoSEQ multiplex PCR, and its TCRdb copy is limited to in-frame clones, with some not included. The sample consists of around 330,000 clones, 90% of them appearing once. The material sequenced was PBMCs or T cells enriched from blood (not recorded which). All receptors derive from a man in his 60s who had recovered from COVID-19. Both conserved end residues are part of each CDR3. A D gene is named only where the DNA matches it firmly. Rows give clone size only sometimes, using once, few, many, or a class for an expanded clone.

d_gene	abundance	v_gene	j_gene	CDR3aa	CDR3nt
TRBD2	.	TRBV6-2/TRBV6-3	TRBJ2-7	CASSYPTSGTRNGQYF	TGTGCCAGCAGTTACCCCACCTCCGGGACTAGAAACGGCCAGTACTTC
TRBD1	once	TRBV5-1	TRBJ1-3	CASSPEGAGAGNTIYF	TGCGCCAGCAGCCCGGAGGGGGCAGGGGCTGGAAACACCATATATTTT
.	.	TRBV7-2	TRBJ2-2	CASSLRRAGELFF	TGTGCCAGCAGTTTGCGGAGGGCCGGGGAGCTGTTTTTT
.	.	TRBV24-1	TRBJ2-1	CATSDGGRTYNEQFF	TGTGCCACCAGTGATGGGGGGAGGACCTACAATGAGCAGTTCTTC
TRBD1	.	TRBV6-5	TRBJ1-2	CASGGTEANYGYTF	TGTGCCAGCGGAGGGACAGAAGCTAACTATGGCTACACCTTC
TRBD2	.	TRBV9	TRBJ2-2	CASSIAGGPTGELFF	TGTGCCAGCAGCATAGCGGGGGGGCCCACCGGGGAGCTGTTTTTT
.	.	TRBV30	TRBJ1-5	CAWSVAGNQPQHF	TGTGCCTGGAGTGTGGCGGGGAATCAGCCCCAGCATTTT
.	.	TRBV5-8	TRBJ1-2	CASTIGTSNGGYTF	TGTGCCAGCACTATCGGGACATCAAACGGTGGCTACACCTTC
TRBD2	.	TRBV5-1	TRBJ2-2	CASSFPGPGTSGGATGELFF	TGCGCCAGCAGCTTCCCGGGGCCCGGGACTAGCGGGGGGGCCACCGGGGAGCTGTTTTTT
TRBD1	.	TRBV5-5	TRBJ1-5	CASSLVGQGVQPQHF	TGTGCCAGCAGCTTGGTGGGACAGGGGGTTCAGCCCCAGCATTTT
TRBD2	.	TRBV15	TRBJ2-1	CATSRDPSGRGNEQFF	TGTGCCACCAGCAGGGACCCTAGCGGGAGAGGGAATGAGCAGTTCTTC
TRBD2	once	TRBV5-4	TRBJ2-2	CASSLDPVRGSNTGELFF	TGTGCCAGCAGCTTGGACCCCGTACGCGGGAGTAACACCGGGGAGCTGTTTTTT
.	.	TRBV19	TRBJ2-7	CASSISYQGIYEQYF	TGTGCCAGTAGTATTTCTTATCAGGGAATCTACGAGCAGTACTTC
.	.	TRBV11-2	TRBJ1-2	CASSSDYGYTF	TGTGCCAGCAGCTCCGACTATGGCTACACCTTC
.	few	TRBV19	TRBJ1-5	CASSFRSNQPQHF	TGTGCCAGTAGTTTCAGGAGCAATCAGCCCCAGCATTTT
.	.	TRBV30	TRBJ2-2	CAWRQGGTGELFF	TGTGCCTGGAGGCAGGGCGGCACCGGGGAGCTGTTTTTT
TRBD1	.	TRBV6-5	TRBJ2-7	CASSRGQGSYEQYF	TGTGCCAGCAGCCGTGGACAGGGTAGCTACGAGCAGTACTTC
.	.	TRBV5-4	TRBJ1-1	CASSFNAGDTEAFF	TGTGCCAGCAGCTTTAACGCGGGTGACACTGAAGCTTTCTTT
.	once	TRBV3-1/TRBV3-2	TRBJ2-3	CASSQAGSTQYF	TGTGCCAGCAGCCAAGCGGGGTCTACGCAGTATTTT
TRBD2	.	TRBV7-9	TRBJ2-1	CASSPTFRGRADEQFF	TGTGCCAGCAGCCCCACCTTTCGCGGGAGGGCGGATGAGCAGTTCTTC
.	once	TRBV6-5	TRBJ2-1	CASSYSTAIGEQQFF	TGTGCCAGCAGTTACTCGACGGCTATCGGGGAACAGCAGTTCTTC
.	.	TRBV13	TRBJ1-3	CASSLLRGASGNTIYF	TGTGCCAGCAGCTTACTTCGGGGGGCCTCTGGAAACACCATATATTTT
TRBD2	.	TRBV9	TRBJ2-1	CASSSATGLGFINEQFF	TGTGCCAGCAGCTCCGCCACAGGACTAGGATTTATCAATGAGCAGTTCTTC
.	.	TRBV19	TRBJ2-1	CASVAAYISSYNEQFF	TGTGCCAGTGTAGCGGCCTATATTAGCTCCTACAATGAGCAGTTCTTC
TRBD2	.	TRBV10-3	TRBJ2-1	CAIRTSGSHEQFF	TGTGCCATCAGGACTAGCGGGAGTCATGAGCAGTTCTTC
.	.	TRBV10-2	TRBJ1-5	CASSLQGIGSNQPQHF	TGCGCCAGCAGTCTTCAGGGGATCGGGAGCAATCAGCCCCAGCATTTT
TRBD1	.	TRBV29-1	TRBJ1-4	CSVGQGYANEKLFF	TGCAGCGTTGGACAGGGTTACGCTAATGAAAAACTGTTTTTT
TRBD2	.	TRBV9	TRBJ2-2	CASSVRLAGTGELFF	TGTGCCAGCAGCGTACGACTAGCCGGGACCGGGGAGCTGTTTTTT
TRBD1	.	TRBV7-9	TRBJ1-2	CASSPTGGDYGYTF	TGTGCCAGCAGCCCAACAGGGGGCGACTATGGCTACACCTTC
.	.	TRBV11-2	TRBJ2-7	CASSFLGSTGGFSYEQYF	TGTGCCAGCAGCTTTTTGGGGAGTACGGGGGGCTTCTCCTACGAGCAGTACTTC
.	.	TRBV21-1	TRBJ2-1	CASSKAGSSYNEQFF	TGTGCCAGCAGCAAAGCGGGCAGCTCCTACAATGAGCAGTTCTTC
TRBD2	.	TRBV28	TRBJ2-7	CASNSGTSGSYEQYF	TGTGCCAGCAACTCCGGGACTAGCGGGTCCTACGAGCAGTACTTC
TRBD1	.	TRBV14	TRBJ2-7	CASSPGQGKGEQYF	TGTGCCAGCAGCCCGGGACAGGGTAAAGGGGAGCAGTACTTC
.	.	TRBV13	TRBJ1-2	CASSLGQSFGYTF	TGTGCCAGCAGCTTAGGGCAGTCGTTCGGCTACACCTTC
TRBD1	.	TRBV4-2	TRBJ1-1	CASSQGGQGLNTEAFF	TGTGCCAGCAGCCAAGGAGGACAGGGGCTGAACACTGAAGCTTTCTTT
TRBD1	once	TRBV18	TRBJ2-1	CASSPLGTGVDNEQFF	TGTGCCAGCTCACCGCTCGGGACAGGGGTCGACAATGAGCAGTTCTTC
.	.	TRBV5-1	TRBJ2-2	CASTMGQGTGELFF	TGCGCCAGCACCATGGGGCAGGGTACCGGGGAGCTGTTTTTT
.	once	TRBV7-8	TRBJ2-7	CASSPGILYEQYF	TGTGCCAGCAGCCCAGGGATTCTCTACGAGCAGTACTTC
.	.	TRBV18	TRBJ1-5	CASSPNRVNNQPQHF	TGTGCCAGCTCTCCTAATCGGGTAAACAATCAGCCCCAGCATTTT
TRBD2	.	TRBV4-3	TRBJ2-3	CASSFAGLALDTQYF	TGCGCCAGCAGCTTCGCGGGACTAGCGTTAGATACGCAGTATTTT
TRBD2	.	TRBV3-1/TRBV3-2	TRBJ2-7	CASSLSSGSYEQYF	TGTGCCAGCAGCCTAAGCAGCGGGAGTTACGAGCAGTACTTC
TRBD2	.	TRBV4-3	TRBJ2-2	CASSQDRTSGPGELFF	TGCGCCAGCAGCCAAGATAGGACTAGCGGTCCCGGGGAGCTGTTTTTT
.	.	TRBV30	TRBJ1-2	CAWTQNYGYTF	TGTGCCTGGACTCAGAACTATGGCTACACCTTC
.	.	TRBV7-9	TRBJ2-7	CASSPLRFDKYEQYF	TGTGCCAGCAGCCCCCTACGGTTTGACAAATACGAGCAGTACTTC
.	.	TRBV29-1	TRBJ1-1	CSASPVTANTEAFF	TGCAGCGCCAGCCCGGTGACAGCGAACACTGAAGCTTTCTTT
.	.	TRBV29-1	TRBJ1-1	CSVRLHTEAFF	TGCAGCGTCCGACTGCACACTGAAGCTTTCTTT
TRBD1	.	TRBV12-3/TRBV12-4	TRBJ1-2	CASSLGTANTNTF	TGTGCCAGCAGCCTTGGGACAGCGAATACAAACACCTTC
TRBD2	once	TRBV7-9	TRBJ2-3	CASSKSTSGASTDTQYF	TGTGCCAGCAGCAAAAGCACTAGCGGGGCTAGCACAGATACGCAGTATTTT
TRBD1	.	TRBV18	TRBJ1-2	CASSPGQGPYYGYTF	TGTGCCAGCTCCCCCGGACAGGGTCCCTACTATGGCTACACCTTC
TRBD1	.	TRBV5-1	TRBJ1-1	CASSRDSTNTEAFF	TGCGCCAGCAGCCGGGACAGTACGAACACTGAAGCTTTCTTT
.	few	TRBV11-3	TRBJ2-7	CASGAGSYEQYF	TGTGCCAGCGGGGCTGGATCCTACGAGCAGTACTTC
TRBD1	.	TRBV3-1/TRBV3-2	TRBJ1-4	CASSQVGQDAKLFF	TGTGCCAGCAGCCAAGTTGGACAGGACGCAAAACTGTTTTTT
.	.	TRBV29-1	TRBJ2-7	CSVRTGAYEQYF	TGCAGCGTTCGTACAGGTGCCTACGAGCAGTACTTC
.	.	TRBV5-5	TRBJ2-3	CASSLEGVDTQYF	TGTGCCAGCAGCTTGGAAGGGGTAGATACGCAGTATTTT
TRBD2	.	TRBV19	TRBJ2-1	CASSIGLAGGRKHNEQFF	TGTGCCAGTAGTATCGGGCTAGCGGGGGGGCGCAAACACAATGAGCAGTTCTTC
TRBD2	.	TRBV30	TRBJ2-4	CAWSVFLAGVRAKNIQYF	TGTGCCTGGAGTGTCTTCCTAGCGGGGGTTAGGGCCAAAAACATTCAGTACTTC
.	.	TRBV11-3	TRBJ2-3	CASSLGVSGSAQYF	TGTGCCAGCAGCTTAGGGGTCAGCGGTTCTGCGCAGTATTTT